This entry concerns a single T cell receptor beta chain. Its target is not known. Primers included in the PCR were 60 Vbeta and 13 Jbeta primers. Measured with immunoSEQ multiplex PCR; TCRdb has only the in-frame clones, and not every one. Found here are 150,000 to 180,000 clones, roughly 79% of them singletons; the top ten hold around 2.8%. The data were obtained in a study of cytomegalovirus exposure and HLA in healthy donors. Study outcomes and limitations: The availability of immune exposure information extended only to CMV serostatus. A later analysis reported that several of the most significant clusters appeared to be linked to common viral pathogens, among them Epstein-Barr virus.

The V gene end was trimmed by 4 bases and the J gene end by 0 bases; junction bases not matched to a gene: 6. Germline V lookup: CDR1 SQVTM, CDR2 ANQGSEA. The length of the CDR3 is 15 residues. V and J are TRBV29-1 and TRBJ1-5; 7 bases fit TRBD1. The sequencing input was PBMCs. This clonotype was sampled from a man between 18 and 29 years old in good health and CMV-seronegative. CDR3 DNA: TGCAGCGTTGCCGCAGGGGGTGGTAGCAATCAGCCCCAGCATTTT. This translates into CSVAAGGGSNQPQHF.